Sequencing of this TCR beta chain was carried out in a study of cytomegalovirus exposure and HLA in healthy donors. Study in general: Of around 400 genotyped donors, 75% to 90% grouped in the Caucasian-associated ancestry cluster.

As to this clone: What it recognizes is unknown.

The study, taken as a whole, reports: Across donors, presence/absence analyses took sequencing depth to be roughly uniform.

V trimming: 4 bases; J trimming: 5 bases; junction bases outside the gene matches: 5. The length of the CDR3 is 13 residues. Germline V CDR1 and CDR2: MNHEY, SMNVEV (reference sequence). PCR amplification relied on 60 Vbeta primers (plus 13 Jbeta primers). The table came from immunoSEQ multiplex PCR; TCRdb's copy has only in-frame clones and leaves some out. The sample carries around 150,000 clones, 80% recorded once. The donors (healthy individuals) were bone marrow donors. Sequencing was performed on PBMCs. The V call is TRBV27, the J call TRBJ2-7; TRBD2 matches at 7 bases. The clonotype comes from a man aged 18-30 years in good health and CMV-seropositive. CDR3: CASSSREFNEQYF. CDR3 bases: TGTGCCAGCAGTTCGCGGGAGTTCAACGAGCAGTACTTC.